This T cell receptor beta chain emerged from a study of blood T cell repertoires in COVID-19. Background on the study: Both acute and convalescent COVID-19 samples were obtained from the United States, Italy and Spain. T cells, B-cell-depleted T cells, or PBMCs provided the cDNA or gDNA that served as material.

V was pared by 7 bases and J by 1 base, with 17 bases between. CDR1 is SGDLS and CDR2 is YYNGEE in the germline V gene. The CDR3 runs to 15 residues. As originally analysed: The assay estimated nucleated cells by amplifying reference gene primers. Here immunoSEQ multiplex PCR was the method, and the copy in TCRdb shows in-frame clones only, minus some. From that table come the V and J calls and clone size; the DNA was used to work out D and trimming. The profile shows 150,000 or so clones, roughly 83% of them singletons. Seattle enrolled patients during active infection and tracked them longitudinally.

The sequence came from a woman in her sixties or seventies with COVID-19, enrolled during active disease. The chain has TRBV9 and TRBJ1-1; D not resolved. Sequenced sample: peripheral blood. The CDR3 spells CASGASTARNTEAFF. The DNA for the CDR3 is TGTGCCAGCGGTGCGAGTACAGCAAGGAACACTGAAGCTTTCTTT.